The next 14 T cell receptor beta chains were all read from a single sample in a study of T cell changes during pregnancy in multiple sclerosis. Assay: immunoSEQ multiplex PCR; the TCRdb copy retains only in-frame clones and omits some. The sample includes 20,000 to 25,000 clones, approximately 90% of them seen just once. The sequencing here drew on CD4+ T cells from peripheral blood mononuclear cells, taken in the third trimester of pregnancy. The receptors were sampled from a female donor with multiple sclerosis, enrolled in a pregnancy study.

The V and J genes are TRBV19 and TRBJ1-1, with TRBD1 identical over 8 bases. The germline V gene encodes CDR1 LNHDA and CDR2 SQIVND (reference sequence). J gave up 5 bases and V 3 bases, and 11 bases lay outside the gene matches. The CDR3 has 16 amino acids. The CDR3: CASSIYGQGVRTEAFF. The CDR3, as DNA: TGTGCCAGTAGTATTTACGGACAGGGTGTAAGGACTGAAGCTTTCTTT.

This rearrangement joins TRBV6-5 to TRBJ1-4, with TRBD1 matching over 8 bases. Unmatched junction bases numbered 6, after V lost 4 bases and J lost 8 bases. The germline CDR1 and CDR2 sequences are MNHEY and SVGAGI. This CDR3 comprises 14 residues. The CDR3 DNA follows: TGTGCCAGCAGTTGGACAGGGATGTCAGAAAAACTGTTTTTT. Protein: CASSWTGMSEKLFF.

The chain couples TRBV15 to TRBJ2-5, with 9 bases matching TRBD1. With V trimmed by 8 bases and J by 2 bases, 3 bases remained unmatched. This CDR3 contains 13 residues. In germline, CDR1 is LNHNV, CDR2 YYDKDF (reference sequence). The CDR3 DNA reads TGTGCCACCGGACAGGGGCCTCAAGAGACCCAGTACTTC. Its protein is CATGQGPQETQYF.

The J gene is TRBJ1-3, the V gene TRBV4-1, with unresolved D. V lost 1 base, J lost 0 bases, and 10 bases lay in between. The CDR3 is 16 amino acids. CDR1 is MGHRA, CDR2 YSYEKL, per germline. The CDR3 nucleotides are TGCGCCAGCAGCCAAGCCTTTCCGAGCTCTGGAAACACCATATATTTT. It yields the protein CASSQAFPSSGNTIYF.

The genes are TRBV7-8 and TRBJ1-1, with TRBD1 identical over 7 bases. V shed 6 bases and J 10 bases; nucleotides not matched to a gene: 11. The CDR3 has 13 amino acids. Germline CDR1 is SGHVS and CDR2 is FQNEAQ. The CDR3 nucleotides read TGTGCCAGCAGTACGACAGGGAGTTTGATAGCTTTCTTT. It codes for CASSTTGSLIAFF.

This sequence joins TRBV7-3 and TRBJ1-2; D gene ambiguous. CDR3 length: 12 residues. V was trimmed by 5 bases and J by 8 bases, leaving 12 bases between them. Germline V gives CDR1 SGHTA, CDR2 FQGTGA. The DNA of the CDR3 is TGTGCCAGCAGCCCATGGGTGGAGGGCTACACCTTC. Translating gives CASSPWVEGYTF.

This chain links TRBV11-2 with TRBJ2-7; no clear D. Germline V gives CDR1 SGHAT, CDR2 FQNNGV. The CDR3 runs 14 residues. The V end lost 5 bases, the J end lost 2 bases, and 13 bases lay between the germline ends. As DNA, the CDR3 is TGTGCCAGCAGCCTCGACATCCTCACCTACGAGCAGTACTTC. Amino acids: CASSLDILTYEQYF.

This clone was detected once. This chain joins TRBV7-9 and TRBJ1-2; 8 nucleotides match TRBD1. V lost 6 bases to trimming and J lost 5 bases; unmatched junction nucleotides: 8. The germline V gene has CDR1 SEHNR and CDR2 FQNEAQ (reference sequence). CDR3 length: 14 amino acids. The CDR3 nucleotides read TGTGCCAGCAGTACTCAGACAGGGGCTTATGGCTACACCTTC. This sequence encodes CASSTQTGAYGYTF.

J is TRBJ1-2 and V is TRBV5-1; possibly TRBD1 for D (5 bases). V was clipped by 1 base and J by 6 bases, with 19 bases between them. Germline CDR1 and CDR2: SGHRS and YFSETQ. This CDR3 is built from 16 residues. CDR3 sequence reads: CASSLTDPRLGDGYTF. As DNA, the CDR3 is TGCGCCAGCAGCTTGACAGACCCTCGTTTAGGGGATGGCTACACCTTC.

This chain joins TRBV6-6 and TRBJ1-5; 7 nucleotides line up with TRBD1. Per the germline V gene, CDR1 is MNHNY and CDR2 is SVGAGI (reference sequence). Trimming took 7 bases from V and 5 from J; bases not matched to a gene: 11. CDR3 length: 15 amino acids. CDR3 coding DNA: TGTGCCAGCACAAGGCAGGGGGAAGGGGATCAGCCCCAGCATTTT. Translation: CASTRQGEGDQPQHF.

CDR3 in amino acids: CASSIGREQETQYF. The DNA of the CDR3 is TGTGCCAGTAGTATAGGGCGGGAACAAGAGACCCAGTACTTC. The chain carries TRBV19 and TRBJ2-5; a possible D gene is TRBD2 (6 bases). Trimming cost V 1 base and J 2 bases, with 8 bases left between them. CDR1 is LNHDA and CDR2 is SQIVND in the germline V gene (reference sequence). The CDR3 sequence is 14 residues long.

This chain uses TRBV9 with TRBJ2-1; TRBD1 might be the D (5 bases). V shed 0 bases and J shed 2 bases, with 9 bases lying between them. Per the germline V gene, CDR1 is SGDLS and CDR2 is YYNGEE. The CDR3 extends over 15 amino acids. CDR3 DNA sequence: TGTGCCAGCAGCGTAGGGGGCGATACCTACAATGAGCAGTTCTTC. This codes for CASSVGGDTYNEQFF.

The V gene is TRBV7-2, the J gene TRBJ2-7; TRBD2 aligns across 7 bases. This CDR3 comprises 15 residues. Trimming took 0 bases from V and 7 from J; bases not matched to a gene: 9. Per germline, CDR1 SGHTA and CDR2 FQGNSA. CDR3 sequence: CASSLALTGGGEQYF. In DNA form, the CDR3 reads TGTGCCAGCAGCTTAGCGCTGACGGGGGGAGGAGAGCAGTACTTC. Full variable domain (outside the CDR3, taken from reference TRBV7-2 and TRBJ2-7): GAGVSQSPSNKVTEKGKDVELRCDPISGHTALYWYRQSLGQGLEFLIYFQGNSAPDKSGLPSDRFSAERTGGSVSTLTIQRTQQEDSAVYLCASSLALTGGGEQYFGPGTRLTVT.

V gene TRBV19 combines with J gene TRBJ1-4; 7 nucleotides match TRBD1. This CDR3 has 17 amino acids. V was clipped by 3 bases and J by 7 bases; unmatched bases: 14. Germline CDR1 and CDR2: LNHDA and SQIVND (reference sequence). CDR3 amino acids: CASSIRGPGTGGEKLFF. The DNA for the CDR3 is TGTGCCAGTAGTATTAGGGGGCCGGGGACGGGCGGTGAAAAACTGTTTTTT.